The subject of this entry is one T cell receptor (beta chain). What it binds is unknown. With 0 bases clipped from V and 1 base from J, the junction kept 10 bases outside the gene matches. The CDR3 consists of 19 residues. Looked up from germline, CDR1 is MGHRA and CDR2 is YSYEKL. This entry comes from a study of siplizumab effects on memory and regulatory T cells. General study results and limits: Controls had approximately 25% Treg-derived mappable alloreactive CD4+ clones on average, versus nearly 70% with siplizumab. Researchers could map only a minor fraction of alloreactive clones to unstimulated subsets. Naive-or-memory phenotypes were unassignable for roughly 75-95% of proliferating CD4+ or CD8+ clones.

Each sample had roughly 10^5 TCR templates assayed. Profiling relied on immunoSEQ multiplex PCR, and the TCRdb table lists in-frame clones only, not all of them. The table records more than 85,000 clones, approximately 94% of them present only once. The sample taken for sequencing was CD4+ T cells sorted from blood. This receptor was taken from a human donor in good health. The chain uses TRBV4-1 and TRBJ2-1; 9 bases are a match to TRBD2. The CDR3: CASSQDRASGIVSYNEQFF. DNA for the CDR3: TGCGCCAGCAGCCAAGATAGGGCTAGCGGGATTGTATCCTACAATGAGCAGTTCTTC.